This entry lists 28 T cell receptor beta chains sequenced from one sample in a study of T cell responses to AZD1222 COVID-19 vaccine (dated by TCRdb to about 2021). The meaning of the sample's time point label: about 28 days (+/-7) after the second vaccine dose. Library preparation employed the immunoSEQ multiplex PCR assay. The table comes from immuneACCESS by way of TCRdb, which keeps in-frame sequences with V and J called. Part of the clones is missing from these tables; in studies checked, under half for an unresolved V gene and the rest for unknown reasons. For this sample the table gives fewer than 150,000 clones, of which more than 75% were detected only once. The ten largest account for approximately 2.8% of the sample. The material sequenced was peripheral blood, taken 28 days after the second AZD1222 dose. The origin of the receptors is an adult who received the AZD1222 COVID-19 vaccine.

The genes are TRBV5-1 and TRBJ1-1; D gene unclear. CDR3 length: 13 residues. CDR1 is SGHRS, CDR2 YFSETQ, per germline. V gave up 0 bases and J gave up 11 bases, with 14 bases separating them. This chain's CDR3 is CASSLAPECRAFF. CDR3 DNA sequence: TGCGCCAGCAGCTTGGCCCCAGAATGTCGTGCTTTCTTT.

V and J are TRBV30 and TRBJ1-3; no reliable D call. This CDR3 is built from 13 residues. Germline values: CDR1 GTSNPN, CDR2 SVGIG (reference sequence). V was cut by 7 bases and J by 2 bases, with 12 bases left in between. CDR3 region: CASVLSAGNTIYF. For the CDR3, the DNA is TGTGCCTCCGTATTAAGCGCTGGAAACACCATATATTTT.

The chain couples TRBV5-6 to TRBJ2-3; 8 positions agree with TRBD1. CDR1 SGHDT and CDR2 YYEEEE come from the germline V gene. Trimming removed 1 base from V and 0 bases from J; junction bases left unmatched: 10. The CDR3 totals 18 residues. CDR3 nucleotide sequence: TGTGCCAGCAGCTTGAGAGGGACAGGAACGATTAGCACAGATACGCAGTATTTT. This sequence encodes CASSLRGTGTISTDTQYF.

V gene TRBV3-1 (or the pseudogene TRBV3-2) combines with J gene TRBJ2-1; 7 bases are shared with TRBD2. There are 18 residues in the CDR3. J lost 0 bases, V lost 1 base, and 9 bases had no gene match. Germline lookup yields CDR1 LGHDT and CDR2 YNNKEL (reference sequence). CDR3 nucleotides: TGTGCCAGCAGCCAAGTAGTCTGGCGGGGGAGCTCCTACAATGAGCAGTTCTTC. Translating it yields CASSQVVWRGSSYNEQFF.

This clone came up a few times. The rearrangement links TRBV5-1 to TRBJ1-5; tentative D call: TRBD1 (6 bases). Germline assignment: CDR1 SGHRS and CDR2 YFSETQ. Trimming stripped 5 bases from V and 2 bases from J, with 11 bases between. The CDR3 is made up of 14 amino acids. The DNA of the CDR3 is TGCGCCAGCAGTTTGACAGGAGGCAATCAGCCCCAGCATTTT. This encodes CASSLTGGNQPQHF.

The chain's CDR3 is CASSLAGGEKLFF. In nucleotides, the CDR3 is TGTGCCAGCAGTTTAGCTGGTGGCGAAAAACTGTTTTTT. This chain connects TRBV12-3 or TRBV12-4 to TRBJ1-4; D is undetermined. The V and J ends lost 0 bases and 8 bases respectively, with 7 bases between them. The CDR3 runs to 13 residues.

The genes are TRBV30 and TRBJ2-7, with D hard to call. Per the germline V gene, CDR1 is GTSNPN and CDR2 is SVGIG (reference sequence). This CDR3 region has 13 residues. Between the trimmed V and J ends, which lost 0 bases and 5 bases, there was a span of 11 bases. The CDR3 loop is CAWSVGLHDEQYF. DNA for the CDR3: TGTGCCTGGAGTGTTGGGCTACATGACGAGCAGTACTTC.

J is TRBJ2-1 and V is TRBV11-3; 12 bases line up with TRBD2. This CDR3 contains 19 residues. Germline trimming cut 5 bases from V and 7 bases from J; bases unmatched to any gene: 18. Germline CDR1 is SGHNT and CDR2 is YENEEA. CDR3 coding DNA: TGTGCCAGCAGCCCCACGGGAACCACTAGCGGGAGGTCCCGAAATGAGCAGTTCTTC. Its translation is CASSPTGTTSGRSRNEQFF.

This chain uses TRBV6-5 with TRBJ1-1, with 8 bases identical to TRBD1. The germline CDR1 and CDR2 sequences are MNHEY and SVGAGI. The CDR3 contains 14 residues. The junction had 6 bases not matched to a gene; V was cut back by 8 bases and J by 1 base. CDR3 sequence (DNA): TGTGCCAGCGGGACGGGACAGGAGAACACTGAAGCTTTCTTT. This codes for CASGTGQENTEAFF.

The chain recombines TRBV5-4 with TRBJ2-2; tentatively, D is TRBD1 (5 bases). CDR3 size: 14 residues. The germline CDR1 and CDR2 sequences are SGHNT and YYREEE (reference sequence). V was clipped by 0 bases and J by 3 bases, with 6 bases between them. The CDR3 reads CASSLAGHTGELFF. CDR3 bases: TGTGCCAGCAGCTTGGCAGGGCACACCGGGGAGCTGTTTTTT.

The chain uses TRBV10-3 and TRBJ1-2; no reliable D call. Germline lookup yields CDR1 ENHRY and CDR2 SYGVKD. This CDR3 has 14 amino acids. V dropped 6 bases and J dropped 0 bases, with 11 bases sitting between them. The CDR3 loop is CAISDLGANYGYTF. In DNA, the CDR3 is TGTGCCATCAGCGACCTGGGAGCTAACTATGGCTACACCTTC.

The CDR3 DNA sequence: TGTGCCAGTAGTATAGGAAGGACAGGTTCGACCTACGAGCAGTACTTC. This translates into CASSIGRTGSTYEQYF. The chain combines TRBV19 with TRBJ2-7; 7 nucleotides agree with TRBD1. The ends lost 1 base at V and 2 bases at J; junction bases unmatched: 8. Looked up from germline, CDR1 is LNHDA and CDR2 is SQIVND (reference sequence). This CDR3 has 16 residues.

The chain couples TRBV4-3 to TRBJ2-4; D ambiguous. V dropped 0 bases and J dropped 9 bases, with 9 bases sitting between them. The CDR3 is 13 amino acids. From germline, CDR1 is LGHNA and CDR2 YSLEER. The CDR3, as DNA: TGCGCCAGCAGCCAAGACTACCGAGGCATTCAGTACTTC. This sequence encodes CASSQDYRGIQYF.

The V and J genes are TRBV24-1 and TRBJ2-1; 10 bases match TRBD1. Germline V gives CDR1 KGHDR, CDR2 SFDVKD. The trim removed 6 bases at V and 6 bases at J, leaving 10 bases unmatched. This CDR3 comprises 16 residues. The CDR3 nucleotides are TGTGCCACCAGTCAGCCAGGGGACAGGGGCCCCAATGAGCAGTTCTTC. Protein product: CATSQPGDRGPNEQFF.

The chain combines TRBV5-8 with TRBJ1-4, with TRBD1 matching over 9 bases. The junction had 5 bases not matched to a gene; V was cut back by 6 bases and J by 8 bases. This CDR3 has 13 residues. CDR1 is SGHTS and CDR2 is YDEGEE in the germline V gene. CDR3 sequence (DNA): TGTGCCAGCAACAGGGGGCAGGGGGAAAAACTGTTTTTT. Translation: CASNRGQGEKLFF.

This sequence joins TRBV20-1 and TRBJ2-3, with D tentatively TRBD2 (5 bases). The CDR3 loop spans 14 amino acids. Germline V gene lookup returns CDR1 DFQATT and CDR2 SNEGSKA (reference sequence). V was clipped by 3 bases and J by 4 bases, with 14 bases between them. The CDR3 region is CSASTRVEADTQYF. The CDR3 DNA follows: TGCAGTGCTAGTACGAGGGTCGAGGCAGATACGCAGTATTTT.

The chain is built from TRBV18 and TRBJ2-7; D tentatively reads TRBD1 or TRBD2 (5 bases each). The germline V gene has CDR1 KGHSH and CDR2 LQKENI. V lost 6 bases and J 5 bases, leaving 17 bases between the germline ends. The CDR3 is 14 residues long. This CDR3 reads CASSLGETSDEQYF. CDR3 DNA sequence: TGTGCCAGCTCCCTGGGGGAAACTTCGGACGAGCAGTACTTC.

The chain uses TRBV7-8 and TRBJ2-2, with D hard to call. Germline V gene data show CDR1 as SGHVS and CDR2 as FQNEAQ. The V gene lost 2 bases and the J gene lost 3 bases, with 7 bases spanning the gap. This CDR3 is built from 14 residues. CDR3: CASSLNSYTGELFF. The DNA for the CDR3 is TGTGCCAGCAGCTTAAATAGCTACACCGGGGAGCTGTTTTTT.

The J gene is TRBJ1-5, the V gene TRBV7-2; 9 bases line up with TRBD1. Germline lookup yields CDR1 SGHTA and CDR2 FQGNSA. The CDR3 is 16 residues long. V trimming: 1 base; J trimming: 6 bases; junction bases outside the gene matches: 7. The CDR3 loop is CASSLGVGQGSQPQHF. In nucleotides, the CDR3 is TGTGCCAGCAGCTTAGGGGTCGGACAGGGGAGTCAGCCCCAGCATTTT.

The CDR3 bases are TGTGCCAGCAGTGGAGTGCAGGGATCAGACTACGAGCAGTACTTC. This gives the protein CASSGVQGSDYEQYF. The rearrangement links TRBV2 to TRBJ2-7, with D possibly TRBD1 on 5 matching bases. Deletions cut 4 bases from V and 3 bases from J, with 16 bases between. The germline V gene encodes CDR1 SNHLY and CDR2 FYNNEI. CDR3 length equals 15 residues.

The rearrangement joins TRBV20-1 to TRBJ2-1; possible D gene TRBD2, 5 bases. CDR1 DFQATT and CDR2 SNEGSKA come from the germline V gene (reference sequence). V lost 3 bases to trimming and J lost 2 bases, with 14 bases between them. The CDR3 runs to 15 residues. As DNA, the CDR3 is TGCAGTGCTAGTTTCGGCCTAGCACCCTACAATGAGCAGTTCTTC. It yields the protein CSASFGLAPYNEQFF.

V and J are TRBV10-2 and TRBJ1-5; unclear D gene. The CDR3 consists of 14 residues. The V end lost 3 bases, the J end lost 5 bases, and 11 bases lay between the germline ends. Germline lookup yields CDR1 WSHSY and CDR2 SAAADI. This CDR3 is CASSERSRHQPQHF. CDR3 bases: TGCGCCAGCAGTGAAAGGTCCCGGCATCAGCCCCAGCATTTT.

The chain is built from TRBV7-2 and TRBJ2-7; 8 positions match TRBD2. This CDR3 contains 15 residues. Germline assignment: CDR1 SGHTA and CDR2 FQGNSA. The junction had 9 bases not matched to a gene; V was cut back by 5 bases and J by 3 bases. CDR3 sequence (DNA): TGTGCCAGCAGCCCCGGGGGGGGGTCACACTACGAGCAGTACTTC. Protein product: CASSPGGGSHYEQYF.

The gene calls are TRBV3-1 (or the pseudogene TRBV3-2) and TRBJ2-1; no clear D gene. Germline loops: CDR1 LGHDT, CDR2 YNNKEL (reference sequence). The CDR3 spans 13 residues. Between the trimmed V and J ends, which lost 5 bases and 6 bases, there was a span of 11 bases. In DNA form, the CDR3 reads TGTGCCAGCAGCGGGCGAAACAGCAATGAGCAGTTCTTC. Translation: CASSGRNSNEQFF.

The chain has TRBV29-1 and TRBJ2-7; D is ambiguous. Between the trimmed V and J ends, which lost 6 bases and 5 bases, there was a span of 8 bases. Looked up from germline, CDR1 is SQVTM and CDR2 is ANQGSEA. This CDR3 contains 10 residues. CDR3 sequence: CSVRNHEQYF. In nucleotides, the CDR3 is TGCAGCGTACGGAATCACGAGCAGTACTTC.

This clone has just one count. This chain joins TRBV5-4 and TRBJ1-4; 8 nucleotides agree with TRBD1. The germline V gene encodes CDR1 SGHNT and CDR2 YYREEE (reference sequence). The CDR3 has 17 residues. V shed 0 bases and J 3 bases; nucleotides not matched to a gene: 7. DNA of the CDR3: TGTGCCAGCAGCTTGGATGCAGGGGGCGCGGCTAATGAAAAACTGTTTTTT. The encoded protein is CASSLDAGGAANEKLFF.

The count of this clone is one. The chain couples TRBV19 to TRBJ2-7, with D possibly matching TRBD2 (6 bases). Between the trimmed V and J ends, which lost 4 bases and 3 bases, there was a span of 10 bases. Germline loops: CDR1 LNHDA, CDR2 SQIVND (reference sequence). The CDR3 totals 13 residues. This CDR3 reads CASSRRGSYEQYF. The CDR3 DNA sequence: TGTGCCAGTAGTAGGAGGGGCAGCTACGAGCAGTACTTC.

The chain links TRBV30 to TRBJ2-2, with 10 bases aligning to TRBD2. The germline V gene has CDR1 GTSNPN and CDR2 SVGIG (reference sequence). The CDR3 extends over 15 amino acids. The ends lost 4 bases at V and 4 bases at J; junction bases unmatched: 6. CDR3 DNA: TGTGCCTGGATCCCTAGCGGGAGAGCCACCGGGGAGCTGTTTTTT. As protein: CAWIPSGRATGELFF.